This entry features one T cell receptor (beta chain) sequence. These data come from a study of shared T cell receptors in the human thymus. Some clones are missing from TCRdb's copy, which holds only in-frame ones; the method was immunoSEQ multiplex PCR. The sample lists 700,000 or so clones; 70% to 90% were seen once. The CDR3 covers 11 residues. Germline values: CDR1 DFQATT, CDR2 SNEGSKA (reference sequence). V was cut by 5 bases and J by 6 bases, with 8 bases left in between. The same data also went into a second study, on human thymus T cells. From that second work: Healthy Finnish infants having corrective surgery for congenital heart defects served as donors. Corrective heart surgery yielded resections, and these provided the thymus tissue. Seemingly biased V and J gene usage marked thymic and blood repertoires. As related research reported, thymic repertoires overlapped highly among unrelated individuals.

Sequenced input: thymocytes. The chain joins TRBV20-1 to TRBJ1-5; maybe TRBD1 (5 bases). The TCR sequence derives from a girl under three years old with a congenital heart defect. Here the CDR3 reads CSAQGSQPQHF. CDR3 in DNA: TGCAGTGCTCAGGGATCTCAGCCCCAGCATTTT.